This T cell receptor (beta chain) was identified in a study of cytomegalovirus exposure and HLA in healthy donors (dated by TCRdb to 2016 to 2017). The study in broad terms: An earlier analysis of 587 of the donors reported approximately 290 Gb of sequence data and 100 million to 130 million unique TCR beta sequences from about 200 million T cells. Roughly 300 gigabases of sequencing data and approximately 91 million unique TCR sequences made up an early release that covered roughly 670 HLA-typed donors. Of the roughly 400 genotyped donors, about 80% fell in the genetic ancestry cluster associated with self-reported Caucasian donors. The study aimed to test whether cataloging public T cell receptors could reveal signatures of past pathogen exposure. Using immunosequencing, the study profiled T cell repertoires from about 610 subjects and related those repertoires to cytomegalovirus serostatus. A separate validation cohort of roughly 120 different subjects was used in addition to the roughly 700-subject first cohort. To predict cytomegalovirus infection status, the study brought together high-throughput TCR immunosequencing, statistical association of individual TCRs with disease status, and machine learning. To study patterns of TCR occurrence, a later analysis re-analyzed previously published TCR beta repertoires from just over 650 donors and added high-resolution HLA genotyping. The later analysis used no new phenotypic data to find candidate immune exposures, relying instead on TCR beta sequences and their occurrence across donors. To decide whether each TCR beta V gene segment behaved as functional or pseudogenic, an earlier analysis of nearly 600 of the donors relied on high-throughput TCR beta sequencing. Donor age, sex, ethnicity and CMV serostatus were compiled alongside the repertoire data. In a later genetic analysis, genome-wide SNP genotypes for about 65% of the roughly 670 donors were used, and that subset was treated as a discovery cohort. Every repertoire in the discovery cohort had been generated on one and the same sequencing platform. Both class I and class II loci were covered by HLA typing, at four-digit resolution. Typing coverage varied by locus: 629-630 donors for A, B, C, DRB1 and DQB1; roughly 520 for DQA1; more than 600 for DPA1; fewer than 480 for DPB1. Because of strong linkage in the cohort, five DR-DQ haplotypes were treated as single units for association and clustering. Among almost 400 genotyped donors of the cohort, an average of approximately 240,000 unique TCR beta nucleotide sequences were sequenced per donor, about a sixth of them non-productive.

The cohort comprised some 730 healthy bone marrow donors. Cohort members were all nominally healthy when sampled, although unrecorded immune exposures were likely present. The donor was CMV seropositive and belonged to the group of about 290 seropositive cohort members. A peripheral blood sample was provided by each donor, and peripheral blood mononuclear cells were used for TCR beta sequencing. The Qiagen DNeasy Blood Extraction Kit was used to extract genomic DNA from the blood cell samples. Libraries came from the immunoSEQ multiplex PCR assay. For the multiplex PCR, a mixture combining 60 forward primers for TCR Vbeta segments and 13 reverse primers for TCR Jbeta segments was used. Amplification of the CDR3 region of rearranged TCR beta genes was performed with a multiplex PCR assay on genomic DNA. On the Illumina HiSeq System, the amplified TCR beta libraries were sequenced as 87-base-pair reads. The original pipeline was this. A later analysis tallied 80 million to 95 million unique TCR beta chains across the approximately 670 repertoires, and roughly 11 million of those chains were shared by two or more donors. Raw reads were error-corrected and collapsed into unique sequences with a nearest-neighbor algorithm that merged closely related sequences to remove PCR and sequencing errors. CDR3 sequences were aligned to IMGT reference sequences to assign V, D and J gene segments. For a sequence to be retained, at least a six-nucleotide match to both a V gene segment and a J gene segment was required. Rearrangements were called productive when the CDR3 lacked stop codons and stayed in frame with V and J; all others were non-productive. Following IMGT convention, CDR3 was defined as the stretch from the second conserved V-encoded cysteine to the conserved J-encoded phenylalanine. The earlier analysis of about 590 of the donors excluded sequences that lacked an unambiguous match to a single V gene segment. An earlier analysis of several hundred of the donors called V segments functional above 56.7% productive rearrangements and segregating when the between-donor standard deviation exceeded 5%. A statistical classification framework was built to diagnose cytomegalovirus status from the catalog of TCR beta chain sequences. A later analysis assigned V and J genes by comparing TCR nucleotide sequences with IMGT/GENE-DB human TR gene sequences. Using the TCRdist pipeline, a later analysis assigned CDR3 sequences along with most-parsimonious VDJ recombination scenarios. In a later analysis, every TCR beta chain was defined by the combination of its CDR3 amino acid sequence and its V-gene family, and reads without a unique V-gene family were dropped. A later analysis removed over 500 highly shared, low-generation-probability nucleotide sequences to deal with suspected cross-contamination and a sequencing artifact. For each public chain, a later analysis derived a clonal expansion index from normalized ranks of inferred template counts within each repertoire. A later analysis computed generation probabilities with a VDJ recombination model fitted to out-of-frame rearrangements, and checked the results against IGoR. Hypergeometric tests were used in a later analysis to score TCR-TCR, TCR-HLA and TCR-CMV co-occurrence, with a repertoire-size bias correction applied to the TCR pairs. False discovery rates were estimated in a later analysis by permuting HLA or CMV assignments 20 times. A later analysis grouped co-occurring TCRs with DBSCAN, adding TCRdist sequence similarity when clustering within HLA-allele-positive subsets. Repertoires with fewer than 30,000 or more than 120,000 public chains were left out of co-occurrence clustering, as were roughly five repertoires with anomalous nucleotide sharing. This is the immuneACCESS table as TCRdb keeps it, with only in-frame sequences that have V and J called. A part of the clones is gone; compared with another copy, unresolved V genes explain less than half, and the rest is unexplained. V, J and clone size were drawn from that table, and D and trimming were deduced from the DNA. The sample table holds 150,000 or so clones, of which 70% were seen once. The ten top clones hold approximately 4.4% of the sample.

Broad study findings and their caveats: Sequencing depth was assumed to be roughly uniform across donors in the presence/absence analyses, though that assumption may not hold. A further reported finding was that TCR beta sequences accurately predicted the HLA-A and HLA-B alleles for most subjects in the first cohort. The classifier was reported to diagnose cytomegalovirus status with high specificity and sensitivity in both the original cohort and the validation cohort. A cluster of highly shared sequence variants was judged likely to be a technical artifact of the sequencing pipeline. In the study, roughly 160 TCR beta chains were listed as associated with cytomegalovirus. A later genetic analysis associated a missense DCLRE1C variant with V-gene and J-gene trimming of TCR beta chains, and an independent cohort replicated the association. Because the 87-base-pair reads could not distinguish some IMGT-functional V segments, including TRBV6-2 and TRBV6-3, those segments were excluded. In an earlier analysis of fewer than 700 of the donors, most TCR beta V segments appeared in productive rearrangements about 90% or about 30% of the time, broadly matching IMGT annotations. Correlated functional status among segregating V segments might reflect linkage disequilibrium, but an unknown experimental factor could not be ruled out. The authors suggested that the approach could potentially be extended to other disease states and immunological phenotypes. In a later genetic analysis, fewer N-insertions in productive TCRs were reported among donors in an Asian-associated ancestry cluster than the 666-donor mean. Assigning TCR associations to individual alleles was difficult when HLA alleles, especially DR and DQ, strongly co-occurred. Most TCR sequences were seen in very few donors, while some public TCRs were found in many individuals. A few of the identified cytomegalovirus-associated TCR beta chains were confirmed in vitro to be specific for cytomegalovirus antigens. Over 15 rarely observed V segments, including chromosome 9 orphons, were excluded from the earlier analysis of almost 600 of the donors because counts were too low. Because HLA typing was unavailable for some donors at each locus, only the typed subset was used in association tests. At a false discovery rate of 0.05, a later analysis linked 15,000 to 20,000 TCR beta sequences to specific HLA alleles. Most CMV-associated TCR beta chains appeared to be HLA-restricted in a later analysis, and the HLA associations seemed to be driven largely by CMV exposure. For the cohort, immune exposure information was limited to CMV serostatus. The cohort was sequenced for TCR beta chains only, and without alpha or paired-chain data the features that could be detected were limited. Compared with equally common non-associated chains, HLA-associated TCR beta chains in a later analysis were more clonally expanded and had lower generation probabilities. In a later analysis, the rate of TCR association differed among HLA loci, with DRB1 alleles having the most associated TCRs and HLA-C alleles having the fewest. According to a later analysis, parvovirus B19, influenza, CMV and Epstein-Barr virus appeared linked to several top co-occurrence clusters.

The CDR3, cysteine through phenylalanine, is 14 amino acids long. Of all the DNA, just the CDR3 is kept, 42 bases in frame from base 1. CDR1 SNHLY and CDR2 FYNNEI were looked up in the germline V gene. V loses 7 bases, J loses 2 bases, and the germline ends lie 12 bases apart. As for this clone: No cognate antigen has been identified for it. No base qualities exist here, and no much larger clone lies one base off it.

This TCR was recovered from a man younger than 35 in good health and CMV-seropositive. Sequencing was performed on PBMCs. The V gene is TRBV2 and the J gene is TRBJ1-5, with a tentative D gene TRBD1 over 6 matching bases. The nucleotide sequence is TGTGCCAGCAATAACAGGGCGGGCAATCAGCCCCAGCATTTT. This codes for CASNNRAGNQPQHF.